The present T cell receptor beta chain was sequenced within a study of T cell repertoires in cytomegalovirus infection. Study background: Matching HLA type, along with CMV infection, was indicated by public TCR beta signatures.

Unmatched junction bases numbered 6, after V lost 4 bases and J lost 2 bases. Germline assignment: CDR1 MNHNY and CDR2 SVGAGI (reference sequence). This CDR3 is built from 16 residues. This clonotype was detected many times. TCRdb passed the reads through MiXCR, listing each CDR3 protein once. The sample holds 450,000 to 550,000 distinct CDR3 sequences, approximately 15% seen once. This chain links TRBV6-6 with TRBJ2-3; 10 bases map to TRBD2. The origin of this receptor is a human donor in good health (CMV status not recorded). Some clones in this sample may be carry-over from other donors' samples. Material for sequencing was CD8+ T cells from PBMCs. The CDR3 nucleotides are TGTGCCAGCAGTTCATTAGCGGGGGGCGCCACAGATACGCAGTATTTT. Protein sequence: CASSSLAGGATDTQYF.